The clone carrying this T cell receptor (beta chain) was counted ten times or more. The target antigen is unknown. TCRdb reprocessed the 5' RACE reads via MiXCR and lists one record per CDR3 protein. This sample has 450,000 to 600,000 distinct CDR3 sequences, with approximately 13% found just once. The record originates from a study of T cells after yellow fever vaccination. Whole-study findings and limits: A large majority of primary-vaccination clones showed up again after the booster (96% CD4, roughly 91% CD8).

Germline CDR1 SGHRS, CDR2 YFSETQ. V dropped 4 bases and J dropped 3 bases, with 17 bases sitting between them. The CDR3 loop spans 16 amino acids. Sequenced material: PBMCs, taken on the day of the yellow fever booster vaccination. This chain joins TRBV5-1 and TRBJ1-3; weak D call: TRBD1 (5 bases). The receptor comes from a man aged 25 to 40 who received the YFV17D yellow fever vaccine. CDR3 residues: CASSDGTGGGGNTIYF. The CDR3 DNA is TGCGCCAGCAGCGACGGGACGGGTGGAGGTGGAAACACCATATATTTT.